Shown below are 15 T cell receptor beta chains from a single sample sequenced in a study of CD8 T cells in Susac syndrome. With random hexamers, reverse transcription was performed on about 0.45 to 1 ug of RNA. From the immunoSEQ multiplex PCR reads, TCRdb called clonotypes with MiXCR, one entry per CDR3 protein. The sample includes about 170,000 distinct CDR3 sequences, roughly 95% of them seen just once. Sequences were obtained from CD4+ T cells from PBMCs. Source of these receptors: a human donor with Susac syndrome.

This sequence joins TRBV11-3 and TRBJ1-1, with unresolved D. The CDR3 extends over 12 amino acids. Germline CDR1 SGHNT, CDR2 YENEEA. V was trimmed by 4 bases and J by 4 bases, leaving 7 bases between them. The CDR3 here is CASSYWGTEAFF. Here the CDR3 DNA reads TGTGCCAGCAGCTATTGGGGCACTGAAGCTTTCTTT.

V usage is TRBV23-1 and J usage is TRBJ1-2, with TRBD1 identical over 10 bases. TRBV23-1 is an open reading frame, and its role is uncertain. CDR3 length: 15 residues. The ends lost 9 bases at V and 12 bases at J; junction bases unmatched: 19. The CDR3 region has the DNA TGCGCCAGGAAGAAACCTAGGGGACAGGGGATCTCTAACACCTTC. Translating gives CARKKPRGQGISNTF.

The rearrangement joins TRBV12-3 or TRBV12-4 to TRBJ1-5; D might be TRBD1 (6 bases). Trimming removed 6 bases at V and 5 bases at J, with 11 bases between. The CDR3 runs to 13 residues. CDR3 nucleotide sequence: TGTGCCAGCAGGGTCACAGGGCATCAGCCCCAGCATTTT. The encoded protein is CASRVTGHQPQHF.

CDR3 protein: CATGSVSGANVLTF. In nucleotides, the CDR3 is TGTGCCACCGGTTCCGTATCTGGGGCCAACGTCCTGACTTTC. This sequence joins TRBV24-1 and TRBJ2-6; no definite D call. CDR1 and CDR2 from the germline V gene are KGHDR and SFDVKD. V lost 9 bases to trimming and J lost 1 base, with 9 bases between them. CDR3 size: 14 residues.

This chain uses TRBV2 with TRBJ1-2; no definite D call. Trimming cost V 9 bases and J 10 bases, with 24 bases left between them. The germline V gene has CDR1 SNHLY and CDR2 FYNNEI. The CDR3 loop spans 14 amino acids. CDR3: CASTKGAEERAYTF. The CDR3 DNA reads TGTGCCAGTACCAAGGGCGCCGAGGAGAGAGCCTACACCTTC.

The rearrangement links TRBV15 to TRBJ2-1; 12 bases fit TRBD2. The CDR3 extends over 16 amino acids. Germline-derived CDR1 and CDR2 are LNHNV and YYDKDF (reference sequence). Trimming cost V 3 bases and J 5 bases; bases outside gene matches: 5. CDR3 amino acids: CATSSPGLAGDNEQFF. In DNA, the CDR3 is TGTGCCACCAGCAGCCCGGGACTAGCGGGCGACAATGAGCAGTTCTTC.

V and J are TRBV7-8 and TRBJ1-1, with 10 bases identical to TRBD1. The V gene end was trimmed by 8 bases and the J gene end by 4 bases; junction bases not matched to a gene: 4. This CDR3 region has 13 residues. Germline V gene sequence: CDR1 SGHVS, CDR2 FQNEAQ. CDR3: CASRQGASTEAFF. The CDR3 region has the DNA TGTGCCAGCCGACAGGGGGCCAGCACTGAAGCTTTCTTT.

The rearrangement uses TRBV28 and TRBJ2-2; D remains ambiguous. This CDR3 has 13 amino acids. Germline loops: CDR1 MDHEN, CDR2 SYDVKM. Trimming took 2 bases from V and 8 from J, leaving 9 bases between them. CDR3 DNA: TGTGCCAGCAGTTTAGGGTTGAATGGGGAGCTGTTTTTT. This sequence encodes CASSLGLNGELFF.

The V and J genes are TRBV20-1 and TRBJ2-5; 9 bases are a match to TRBD2. The V segment lost 0 bases and the J segment 1 base; nucleotides outside the gene matches: 3. Germline V gene sequence: CDR1 DFQATT, CDR2 SNEGSKA (reference sequence). The CDR3 is made up of 15 amino acids. The CDR3 DNA sequence: TGCAGTGCTAGAGAGCGGGAGGGCTCCCAAGAGACCCAGTACTTC. Residues: CSAREREGSQETQYF.

This chain connects TRBV9 to TRBJ1-4; 7 nucleotides align to TRBD1. This CDR3 region has 16 residues. The trim removed 3 bases at V and 2 bases at J, leaving 7 bases unmatched. The V gene's germline CDR1 is SGDLS and CDR2 YYNGEE. This chain's CDR3 is CASSALTGATNEKLFF. The CDR3 region has the DNA TGTGCCAGCAGCGCGCTTACAGGGGCGACTAATGAAAAACTGTTTTTT.

V gene TRBV5-1 combines with J gene TRBJ1-1; TRBD1 matches at 9 bases. The germline V gene encodes CDR1 SGHRS and CDR2 YFSETQ. This CDR3 contains 15 residues. The junction had 15 bases not matched to a gene; V was cut back by 8 bases and J by 7 bases. The CDR3 region is CASRTGGKEVIEAFF. The CDR3 DNA sequence: TGCGCCAGTCGCACAGGGGGCAAGGAAGTAATTGAAGCTTTCTTT.

V usage is TRBV29-1 and J usage is TRBJ2-1; D is possibly TRBD2 (5 bases). The ends were cut back, 6 bases at V and 7 bases at J, with 16 bases in the middle. The CDR3 sequence is 13 residues long. Germline CDR1 and CDR2: SQVTM and ANQGSEA. CDR3 in amino acids: CSVPFGPGNEQFF. CDR3 nucleotides: TGCAGCGTCCCCTTTGGGCCGGGAAATGAGCAGTTCTTC.

The table lists this clonotype with a count of one. The rearrangement uses TRBV9 and TRBJ2-5; D gene uncertain. Trimming left V 0 bases short and J 5 bases short, with 8 bases between. This CDR3 spans 13 amino acids. The germline CDR1 and CDR2 sequences are SGDLS and YYNGEE. The CDR3 bases are TGTGCCAGCAGCGTAGATGTCTGGGAGACCCAGTACTTC. This sequence encodes CASSVDVWETQYF.

The genes are TRBV2 and TRBJ2-1, with 10 bases identical to TRBD2. This CDR3 has 15 residues. CDR1 is SNHLY, CDR2 FYNNEI, per germline. V lost 4 bases and J lost 8; bases outside the gene matches: 8. This CDR3 is CASSGWSSGGDEQFF. CDR3 sequence (DNA): TGTGCCAGCAGTGGTTGGTCTAGCGGGGGCGATGAGCAGTTCTTC.

The chain is built from TRBV7-3 and TRBJ2-1, with D possibly being TRBD1 (5 bases). The CDR3 covers 13 residues. With 5 bases removed from V and 8 bases from J, the gap between germline ends came to 13 bases. Germline V gene data show CDR1 as SGHTA and CDR2 as FQGTGA. As DNA, the CDR3 is TGTGCCAGCAGCCCCAGGGTACGGGATGAGCAGTTCTTC. This sequence encodes CASSPRVRDEQFF.